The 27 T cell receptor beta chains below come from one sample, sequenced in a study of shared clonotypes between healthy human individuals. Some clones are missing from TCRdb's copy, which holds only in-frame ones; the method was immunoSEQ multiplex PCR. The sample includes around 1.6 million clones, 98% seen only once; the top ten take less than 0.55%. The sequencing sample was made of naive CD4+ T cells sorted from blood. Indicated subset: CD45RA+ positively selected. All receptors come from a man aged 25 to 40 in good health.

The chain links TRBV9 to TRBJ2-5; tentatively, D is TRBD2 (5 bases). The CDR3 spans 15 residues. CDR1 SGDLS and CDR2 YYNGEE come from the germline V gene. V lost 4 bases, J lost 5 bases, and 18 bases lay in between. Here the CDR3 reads CASSPRTFRGETQYF. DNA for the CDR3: TGTGCCAGCAGCCCCCGGACTTTCAGAGGGGAGACCCAGTACTTC. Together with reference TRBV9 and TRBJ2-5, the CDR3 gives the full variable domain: DSGVTQTPKHLITATGQRVTLRCSPRSGDLSVYWYQQSLDQGLQFLIQYYNGEERAKGNILERFSAQQFPDLHSELNLSSLELGDSALYFCASSPRTFRGETQYFGPGTRLLVL.

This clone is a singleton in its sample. The CDR3 here is CASSYQATSGFSLSSYEQYF. DNA for the CDR3: TGTGCCAGCAGCTATCAAGCTACTAGCGGGTTCAGTTTGTCGTCTTACGAGCAGTACTTC. The chain carries TRBV7-8 and TRBJ2-7; TRBD2 agrees at 9 bases. V gave up 4 bases and J gave up 4 bases; unmatched junction bases: 23. Per the germline V gene, CDR1 is SGHVS and CDR2 is FQNEAQ. CDR3 length: 20 residues.

The CDR3 is CASSPGMKETQYF. The CDR3 DNA reads as TGTGCCAGCTCCCCAGGGATGAAAGAGACCCAGTACTTC. The V call is TRBV18, the J call TRBJ2-5; D perhaps matches TRBD1 (5 bases). The length of the CDR3 is 13 residues. Germline V lookup: CDR1 KGHSH, CDR2 LQKENI. The V end was cut by 6 bases, the J end by 3 bases, with 11 bases between.

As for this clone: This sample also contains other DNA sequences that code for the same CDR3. CDR3 in DNA: TGTGCCAGCAGCTCCAGGGGTACCTACGAGCAGTACTTC. This sequence encodes CASSSRGTYEQYF. The chain recombines TRBV7-9 with TRBJ2-7, with D possibly TRBD1 on 6 matching bases. V was trimmed by 4 bases and J by 2 bases, leaving 9 bases between them. The V gene's germline CDR1 is SEHNR and CDR2 FQNEAQ (reference sequence). This CDR3 is 13 amino acids long.

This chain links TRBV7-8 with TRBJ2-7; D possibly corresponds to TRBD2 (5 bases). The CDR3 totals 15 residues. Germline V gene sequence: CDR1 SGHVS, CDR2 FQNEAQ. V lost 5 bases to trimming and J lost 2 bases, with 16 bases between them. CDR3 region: CASSRGRQATYEQYF. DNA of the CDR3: TGTGCCAGCAGCCGAGGGCGGCAGGCAACCTACGAGCAGTACTTC.

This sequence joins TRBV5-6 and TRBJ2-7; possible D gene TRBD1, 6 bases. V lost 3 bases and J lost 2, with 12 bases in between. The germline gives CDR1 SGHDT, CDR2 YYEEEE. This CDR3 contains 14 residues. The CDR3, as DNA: TGTGCCAGCAGCTCGGGACATCAGACCTACGAGCAGTACTTC. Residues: CASSSGHQTYEQYF.

The CDR3 loop is CASRRTSGYNEQFF. The CDR3 DNA is TGTGCCAGCAGGAGGACTAGCGGGTACAATGAGCAGTTCTTC. The chain carries TRBV2 and TRBJ2-1, with 11 bases lining up with TRBD2. From germline, CDR1 is SNHLY and CDR2 FYNNEI. The CDR3 runs to 14 residues. The V gene end was trimmed by 6 bases and the J gene end by 4 bases; junction bases not matched to a gene: 2.

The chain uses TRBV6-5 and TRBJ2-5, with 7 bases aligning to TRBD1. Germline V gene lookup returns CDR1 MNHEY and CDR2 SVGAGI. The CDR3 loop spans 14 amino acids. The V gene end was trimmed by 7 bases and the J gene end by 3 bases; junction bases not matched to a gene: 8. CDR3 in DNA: TGTGCCAGCACCCAACAGGGGAGTAAAGAGACCCAGTACTTC. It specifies CASTQQGSKETQYF.

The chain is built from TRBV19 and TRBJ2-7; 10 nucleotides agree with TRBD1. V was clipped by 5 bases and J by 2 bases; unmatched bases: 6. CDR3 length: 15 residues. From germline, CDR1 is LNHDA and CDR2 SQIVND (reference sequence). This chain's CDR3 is CASSLRDRGTYEQYF. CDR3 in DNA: TGTGCCAGTAGTCTCCGGGACAGGGGAACCTACGAGCAGTACTTC.

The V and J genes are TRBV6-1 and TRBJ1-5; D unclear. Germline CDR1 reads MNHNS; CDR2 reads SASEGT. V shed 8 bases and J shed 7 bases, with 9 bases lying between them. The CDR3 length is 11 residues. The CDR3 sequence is CASGYRQPQHF. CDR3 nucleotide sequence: TGTGCCAGCGGGTATCGACAGCCCCAGCATTTT.

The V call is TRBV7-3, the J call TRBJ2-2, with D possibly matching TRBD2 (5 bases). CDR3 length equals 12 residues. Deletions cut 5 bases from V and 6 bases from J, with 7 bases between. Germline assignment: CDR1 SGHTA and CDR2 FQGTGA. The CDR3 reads CASSRSAGELFF. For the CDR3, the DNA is TGTGCCAGCAGCCGTAGCGCCGGGGAGCTGTTTTTT.

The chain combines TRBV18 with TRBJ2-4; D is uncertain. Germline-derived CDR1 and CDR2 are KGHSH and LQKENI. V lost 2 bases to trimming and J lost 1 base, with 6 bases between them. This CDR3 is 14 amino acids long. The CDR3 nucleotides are TGTGCCAGCTCACCATTGAGGGCCAAAAACATTCAGTACTTC. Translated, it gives CASSPLRAKNIQYF. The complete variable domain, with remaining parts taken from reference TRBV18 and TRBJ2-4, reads NAGVMQNPRHLVRRRGQEARLRCSPMKGHSHVYWYRQLPEEGLKFMVYLQKENIIDESGMPKERFSAEFPKEGPSILRIQQVVRGDSAAYFCASSPLRAKNIQYFGAGTRLSVL.

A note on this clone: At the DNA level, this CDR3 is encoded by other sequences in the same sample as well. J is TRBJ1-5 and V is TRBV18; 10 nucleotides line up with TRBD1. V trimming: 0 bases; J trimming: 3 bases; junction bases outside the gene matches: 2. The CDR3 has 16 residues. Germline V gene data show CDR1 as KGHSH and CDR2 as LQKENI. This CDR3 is CASSPPGQGYNQPQHF. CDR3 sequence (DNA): TGTGCCAGCTCACCACCGGGACAGGGGTACAATCAGCCCCAGCATTTT.

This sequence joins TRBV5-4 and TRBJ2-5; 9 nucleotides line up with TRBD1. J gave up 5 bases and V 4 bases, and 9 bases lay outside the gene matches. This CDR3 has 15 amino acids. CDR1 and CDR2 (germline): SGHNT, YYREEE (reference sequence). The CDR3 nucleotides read TGTGCCAGCAGCGCGGGACAGGGCCTCTTCGAGACCCAGTACTTC. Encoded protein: CASSAGQGLFETQYF.

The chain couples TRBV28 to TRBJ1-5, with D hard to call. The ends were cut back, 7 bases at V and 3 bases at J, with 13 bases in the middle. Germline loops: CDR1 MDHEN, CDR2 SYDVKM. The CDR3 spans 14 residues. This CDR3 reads CASTPPGSNQPQHF. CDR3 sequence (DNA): TGTGCCAGCACCCCTCCGGGGTCCAATCAGCCCCAGCATTTT.

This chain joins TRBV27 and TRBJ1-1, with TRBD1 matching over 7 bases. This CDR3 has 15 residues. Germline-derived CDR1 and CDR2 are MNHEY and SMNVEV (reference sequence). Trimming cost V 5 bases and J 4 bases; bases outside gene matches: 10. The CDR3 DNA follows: TGTGCCAGCAGTCCAAACAGGGGTTGGGGCACTGAAGCTTTCTTT. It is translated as CASSPNRGWGTEAFF.

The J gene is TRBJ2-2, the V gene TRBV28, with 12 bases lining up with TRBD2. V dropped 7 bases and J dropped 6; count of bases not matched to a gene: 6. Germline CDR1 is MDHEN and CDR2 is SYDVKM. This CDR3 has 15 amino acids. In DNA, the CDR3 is TGTGCCAGCACCTTTCTAGCGGGAGGGGCCGGGGAGCTGTTTTTT. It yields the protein CASTFLAGGAGELFF.

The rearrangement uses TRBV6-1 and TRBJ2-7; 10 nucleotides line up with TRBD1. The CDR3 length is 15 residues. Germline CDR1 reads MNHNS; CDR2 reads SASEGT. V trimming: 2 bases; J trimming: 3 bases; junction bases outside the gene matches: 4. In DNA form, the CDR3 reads TGTGCCAGCAGTGAAATGGGGACAGGGGACTACGAGCAGTACTTC. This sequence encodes CASSEMGTGDYEQYF.

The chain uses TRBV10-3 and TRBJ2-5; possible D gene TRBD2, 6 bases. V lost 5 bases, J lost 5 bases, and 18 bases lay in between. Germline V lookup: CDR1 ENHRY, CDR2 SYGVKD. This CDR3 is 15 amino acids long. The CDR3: CAISNGDSSGETQYF. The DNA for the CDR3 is TGTGCCATCAGTAACGGGGACTCTTCGGGGGAGACCCAGTACTTC.

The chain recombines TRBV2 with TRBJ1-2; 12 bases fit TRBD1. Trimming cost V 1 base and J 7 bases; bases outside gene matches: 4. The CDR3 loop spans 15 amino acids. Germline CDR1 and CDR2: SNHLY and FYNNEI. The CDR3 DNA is TGTGCCAGCAGTGAAGGCGGGACAGGGGGCTTTGGCTACACCTTC. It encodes CASSEGGTGGFGYTF.

The CDR3 DNA follows: TGTGCCAGCAGCCCACAATCCGGGTCTTCGGGTGAGCAGTACTTC. Translated: CASSPQSGSSGEQYF. The rearrangement uses TRBV9 and TRBJ2-7, with D hard to call. V lost 4 bases to trimming and J lost 7 bases, with 21 bases between them. The CDR3 has 15 amino acids. Germline V gene sequence: CDR1 SGDLS, CDR2 YYNGEE.

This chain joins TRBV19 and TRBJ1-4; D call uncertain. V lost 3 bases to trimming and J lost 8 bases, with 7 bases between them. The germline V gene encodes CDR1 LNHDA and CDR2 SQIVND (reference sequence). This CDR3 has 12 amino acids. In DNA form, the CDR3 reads TGTGCCAGTAGTATCGGGAGGGAAAAACTGTTTTTT. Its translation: CASSIGREKLFF.

The CDR3, as DNA: TGTGCCAGCAGTTCCAGCACTACAGTGAGCTCCTACAATGAGCAGTTCTTC. Translated: CASSSSTTVSSYNEQFF. The chain carries TRBV27 and TRBJ2-1; D is undetermined. Germline values: CDR1 MNHEY, CDR2 SMNVEV (reference sequence). Trimming pared 4 bases from V and 0 bases from J, leaving 16 bases between. The CDR3 is made up of 17 amino acids.

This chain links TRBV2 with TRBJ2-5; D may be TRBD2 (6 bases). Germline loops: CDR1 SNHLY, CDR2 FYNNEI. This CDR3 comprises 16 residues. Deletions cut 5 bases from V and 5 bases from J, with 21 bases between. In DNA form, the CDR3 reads TGTGCCAGCAGTCTCCGGAGGGGTCCCAGTCAGGAGACCCAGTACTTC. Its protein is CASSLRRGPSQETQYF.

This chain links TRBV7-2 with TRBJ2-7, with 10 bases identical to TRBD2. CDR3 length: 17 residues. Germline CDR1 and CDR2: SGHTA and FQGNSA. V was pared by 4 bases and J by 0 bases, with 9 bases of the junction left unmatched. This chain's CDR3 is CASSSSGSFSGSYEQYF. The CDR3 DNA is TGTGCCAGCAGCTCTAGCGGGAGCTTTAGTGGCTCCTACGAGCAGTACTTC.

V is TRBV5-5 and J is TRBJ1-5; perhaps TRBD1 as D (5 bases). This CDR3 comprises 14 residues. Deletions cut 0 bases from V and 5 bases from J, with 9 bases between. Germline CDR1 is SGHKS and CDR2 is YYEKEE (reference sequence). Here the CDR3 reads CASSLAAGHQPQHF. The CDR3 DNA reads TGTGCCAGCAGCTTGGCGGCAGGGCATCAGCCCCAGCATTTT.

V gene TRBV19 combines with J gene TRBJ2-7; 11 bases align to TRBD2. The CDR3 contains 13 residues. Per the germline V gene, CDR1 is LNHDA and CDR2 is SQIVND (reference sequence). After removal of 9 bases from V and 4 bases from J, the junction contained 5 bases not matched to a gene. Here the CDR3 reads CASKLAGEYEQYF. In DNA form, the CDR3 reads TGTGCCAGCAAACTAGCGGGGGAATACGAGCAGTACTTC.